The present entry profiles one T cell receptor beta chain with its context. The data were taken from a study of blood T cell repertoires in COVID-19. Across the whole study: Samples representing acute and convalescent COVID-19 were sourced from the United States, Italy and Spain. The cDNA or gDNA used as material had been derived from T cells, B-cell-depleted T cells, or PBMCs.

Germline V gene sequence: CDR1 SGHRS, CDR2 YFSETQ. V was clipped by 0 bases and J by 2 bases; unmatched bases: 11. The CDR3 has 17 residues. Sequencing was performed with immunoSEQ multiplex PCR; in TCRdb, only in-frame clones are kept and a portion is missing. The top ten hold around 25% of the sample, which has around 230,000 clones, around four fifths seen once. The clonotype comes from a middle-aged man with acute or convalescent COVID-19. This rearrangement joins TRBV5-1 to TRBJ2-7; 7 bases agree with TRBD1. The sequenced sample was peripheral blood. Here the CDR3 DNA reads TGCGCCAGCAGCTTGGAACCAGGGGGAGTTGTCGCCTACGAGCAGTACTTC. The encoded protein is CASSLEPGGVVAYEQYF.